These 10 T cell receptor beta chains share one sample of origin, sequenced in a study of graft-versus-host responses after intestinal transplantation. The authors processed graft tissue to release intraepithelial and lamina propria lymphocytes. Profiled with immunoSEQ multiplex PCR; TCRdb holds only in-frame clones, not every one. The sample comprises some 15,000 clones, roughly four fifths of which are singletons, and 3.8% rests with the top ten. The starting material was ileum tissue, obtained approximately 83 weeks after intestinal transplantation. Every receptor here comes from a human patient who received an intestinal transplant, so some T cells may come from the graft donor.

This clone showed up just once. The chain is built from TRBV18 and TRBJ2-1, with D perhaps matching TRBD1 (6 bases). V lost 1 base, J lost 5 bases, and 12 bases lay in between. The CDR3 extends over 15 amino acids. The germline gives CDR1 KGHSH, CDR2 LQKENI. CDR3 region: CASSPLRTVDNEQFF. CDR3 DNA sequence: TGTGCCAGCTCACCACTTAGGACAGTCGACAATGAGCAGTTCTTC.

The chain couples TRBV4-1 to TRBJ2-3; 8 positions match TRBD1. Germline lookup yields CDR1 MGHRA and CDR2 YSYEKL. CDR3 length: 14 residues. The trim removed 3 bases at V and 5 bases at J, leaving 4 bases unmatched. CDR3 loop: CASSQVDREDTQYF. In DNA form, the CDR3 reads TGCGCCAGCAGCCAGGTGGACAGGGAAGATACGCAGTATTTT.

The chain recombines TRBV19 with TRBJ1-2; 7 nucleotides agree with TRBD1. The CDR3 totals 12 residues. After removal of 5 bases from V and 11 bases from J, the junction contained 8 bases not matched to a gene. CDR1 is LNHDA and CDR2 is SQIVND in the germline V gene (reference sequence). CDR3 coding DNA: TGTGCCAGTAGTGCCGGGACAGTGGCATACACCTTC. It yields the protein CASSAGTVAYTF.

This chain connects TRBV5-1 to TRBJ1-1, with D maybe TRBD1 (6 bases). Per germline, CDR1 SGHRS and CDR2 YFSETQ. The CDR3 totals 14 residues. The V gene lost 4 bases and the J gene lost 3 bases, with 13 bases spanning the gap. The CDR3 nucleotides read TGCGCCAGCAGCGAATACAGGGAAGACACTGAAGCTTTCTTT. Protein: CASSEYREDTEAFF.

The chain combines TRBV9 with TRBJ2-6; D gene unclear. The CDR3 is 16 residues long. Germline CDR1 reads SGDLS; CDR2 reads YYNGEE. Trimming pared 4 bases from V and 0 bases from J, leaving 11 bases between. CDR3 sequence: CASSPPGSSGANVLTF. The CDR3 nucleotides are TGTGCCAGCAGCCCCCCTGGAAGCTCTGGGGCCAACGTCCTGACTTTC.

The V and J genes are TRBV5-4 and TRBJ2-3, with D maybe TRBD2 (5 bases). CDR1 and CDR2 from the germline V gene are SGHNT and YYREEE (reference sequence). The CDR3 runs to 15 residues. V lost 4 bases, J lost 4 bases, and 16 bases lay in between. The CDR3 is CASSGSADRSDTQYF. The CDR3 DNA reads TGTGCCAGCAGCGGGAGCGCAGATCGTTCAGATACGCAGTATTTT.

This chain uses TRBV4-1 with TRBJ2-7, with 14 nucleotides matching TRBD2. The CDR3 runs 17 residues. The junction had 8 bases not matched to a gene; V was cut back by 3 bases and J by 4 bases. Germline assignment: CDR1 MGHRA and CDR2 YSYEKL. Here the CDR3 DNA reads TGCGCCAGCAGCCACTCCTACAGACTAGCGGGGGGGTACGAGCAGTACTTC. As protein: CASSHSYRLAGGYEQYF.

This clone was seen more than once but under ten times. This chain connects TRBV29-1 to TRBJ2-1, with TRBD2 as a possible D gene (7 bases). CDR1 is SQVTM, CDR2 ANQGSEA, per germline. The CDR3 runs 15 residues. V shed 3 bases and J shed 4 bases, with 16 bases lying between them. This CDR3 reads CSVEMWGGRYNEQFF. The CDR3 region has the DNA TGCAGCGTTGAGATGTGGGGGGGCAGATACAATGAGCAGTTCTTC.

The V call is TRBV23-1, the J call TRBJ1-4, with no clear D. TRBV23-1 is treated as an ORF (open reading frame) with a function not yet certain. The CDR3 runs 17 residues. V was clipped by 0 bases and J by 0 bases, with 11 bases between them. The CDR3 is CASSQSNSPATNEKLFF. As DNA, the CDR3 is TGCGCCAGCAGTCAATCTAATTCCCCGGCAACTAATGAAAAACTGTTTTTT.

Only one count was recorded for this clone. The V gene is TRBV6-1, the J gene TRBJ2-1; D possibly corresponds to TRBD1 (6 bases). Germline V CDR1 and CDR2: MNHNS, SASEGT. Trimming took off 6 bases at V and 7 bases at J, with 10 bases between the two ends. This CDR3 comprises 12 residues. The CDR3 DNA is TGTGCCAGCAGCTACAGGGAGAATGAGCAGTTCTTC. Amino acids: CASSYRENEQFF.